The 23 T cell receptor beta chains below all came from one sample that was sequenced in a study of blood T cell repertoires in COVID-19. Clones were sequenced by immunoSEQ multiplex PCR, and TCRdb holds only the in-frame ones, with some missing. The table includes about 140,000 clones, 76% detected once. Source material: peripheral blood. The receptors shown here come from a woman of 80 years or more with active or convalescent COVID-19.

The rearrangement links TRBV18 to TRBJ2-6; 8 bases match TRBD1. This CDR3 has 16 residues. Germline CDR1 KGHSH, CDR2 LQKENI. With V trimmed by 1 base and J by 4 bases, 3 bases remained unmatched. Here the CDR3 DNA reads TGTGCCAGCTCACCACAGACAGGGGCCGGGGCCAACGTCCTGACTTTC. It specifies CASSPQTGAGANVLTF.

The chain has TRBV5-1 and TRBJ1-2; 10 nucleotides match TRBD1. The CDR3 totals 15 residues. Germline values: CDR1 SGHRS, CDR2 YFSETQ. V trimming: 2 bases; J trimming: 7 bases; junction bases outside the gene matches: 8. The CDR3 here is CASSLIETGGSGYTF. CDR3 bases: TGCGCCAGCAGCTTAATAGAGACAGGGGGCTCTGGCTACACCTTC.

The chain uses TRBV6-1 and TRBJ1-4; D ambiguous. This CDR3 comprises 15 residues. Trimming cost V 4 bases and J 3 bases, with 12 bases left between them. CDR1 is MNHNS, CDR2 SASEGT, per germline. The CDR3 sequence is CASSVVFGPNEKLFF. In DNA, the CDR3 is TGTGCCAGCAGTGTAGTCTTCGGTCCTAATGAAAAACTGTTTTTT.

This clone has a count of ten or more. CDR3 region: CASSPSGRLAWGYTF. CDR3 bases: TGCGCCAGCAGCCCTAGCGGTCGCTTAGCGTGGGGCTACACCTTC. The chain links TRBV4-3 to TRBJ1-2, with no clear D. The CDR3 has 15 amino acids. Germline V gene lookup returns CDR1 LGHNA and CDR2 YSLEER. Deletions cut 4 bases from V and 8 bases from J, with 20 bases between.

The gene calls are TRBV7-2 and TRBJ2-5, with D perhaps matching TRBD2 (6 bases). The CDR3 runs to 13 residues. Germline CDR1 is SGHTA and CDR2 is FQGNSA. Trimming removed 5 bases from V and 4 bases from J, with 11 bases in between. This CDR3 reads CASSRGLRETQYF. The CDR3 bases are TGTGCCAGCAGCCGTGGACTACGAGAGACCCAGTACTTC.

CDR3 in amino acids: CASTLEISGNTIYF. The CDR3 nucleotides read TGTGCCAGTACCTTGGAGATCTCTGGAAACACCATATATTTT. The rearrangement links TRBV19 to TRBJ1-3; D not certain. Germline V gene lookup returns CDR1 LNHDA and CDR2 SQIVND (reference sequence). V dropped 7 bases and J dropped 0 bases, with 10 bases sitting between them. There are 14 residues in the CDR3.

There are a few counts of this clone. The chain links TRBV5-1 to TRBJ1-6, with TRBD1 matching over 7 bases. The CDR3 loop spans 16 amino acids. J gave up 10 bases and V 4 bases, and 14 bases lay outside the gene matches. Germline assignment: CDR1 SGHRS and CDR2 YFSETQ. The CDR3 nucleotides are TGCGCCAGCAGCAACGACGGGGACAGTGTTAACTCACCCCTCCACTTT. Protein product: CASSNDGDSVNSPLHF.

CDR3 in amino acids: CASSPRQGGTEKLFF. The DNA for the CDR3 is TGCGCCAGCAGCCCCCGACAGGGTGGGACTGAAAAACTGTTTTTT. The V gene is TRBV4-1, the J gene TRBJ1-4; 7 nucleotides agree with TRBD1. V lost 4 bases to trimming and J lost 7 bases; unmatched junction nucleotides: 9. The CDR3 loop spans 15 amino acids. CDR1 MGHRA and CDR2 YSYEKL come from the germline V gene.

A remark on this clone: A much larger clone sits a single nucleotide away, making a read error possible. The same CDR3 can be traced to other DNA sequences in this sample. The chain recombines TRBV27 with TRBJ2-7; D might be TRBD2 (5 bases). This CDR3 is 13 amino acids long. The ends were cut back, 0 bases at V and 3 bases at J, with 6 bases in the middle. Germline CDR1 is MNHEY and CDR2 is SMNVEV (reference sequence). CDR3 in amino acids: CASSLSRGYEQYF. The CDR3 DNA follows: TGTGCCAGCAGTTTATCACGGGGCTACGAGCAGTACTTC.

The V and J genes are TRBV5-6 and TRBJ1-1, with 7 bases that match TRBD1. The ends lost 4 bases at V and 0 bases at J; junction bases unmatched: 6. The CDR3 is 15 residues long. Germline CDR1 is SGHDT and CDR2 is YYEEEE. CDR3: CASSPSGQLNTEAFF. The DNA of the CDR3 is TGTGCCAGCAGCCCCTCGGGACAGTTGAACACTGAAGCTTTCTTT.

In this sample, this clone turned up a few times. The CDR3 here is CASSVGTGGLNTGELFF. CDR3 sequence (DNA): TGTGCCAGCAGCGTAGGAACAGGGGGCTTGAACACCGGGGAGCTGTTTTTT. This chain uses TRBV9 with TRBJ2-2; 9 nucleotides agree with TRBD1. J gave up 1 base and V 0 bases, and 4 bases lay outside the gene matches. CDR1 is SGDLS, CDR2 YYNGEE, per germline. The CDR3 contains 17 residues.

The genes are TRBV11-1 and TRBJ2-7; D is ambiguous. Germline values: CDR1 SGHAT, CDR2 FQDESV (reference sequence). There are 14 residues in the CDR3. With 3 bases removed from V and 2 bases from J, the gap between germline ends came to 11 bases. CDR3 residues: CASSFVAETYEQYF. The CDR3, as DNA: TGTGCCAGCAGCTTCGTGGCGGAGACCTACGAGCAGTACTTC.

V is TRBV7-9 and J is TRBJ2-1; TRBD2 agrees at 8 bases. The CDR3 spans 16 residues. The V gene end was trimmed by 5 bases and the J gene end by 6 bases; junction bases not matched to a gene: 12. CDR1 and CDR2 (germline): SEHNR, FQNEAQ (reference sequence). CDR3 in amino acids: CASSANGGAQGNEQFF. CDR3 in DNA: TGTGCCAGCAGCGCGAACGGGGGGGCCCAGGGCAATGAGCAGTTCTTC. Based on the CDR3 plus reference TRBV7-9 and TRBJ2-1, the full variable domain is DTGVSQNPRHKITKRGQNVTFRCDPISEHNRLYWYRQTLGQGPEFLTYFQNEAQLEKSRLLSDRFSAERPKGSFSTLEIQRTEQGDSAMYLCASSANGGAQGNEQFFGPGTRLTVL.

This chain's CDR3 is CATRSPSGDRGSNEQFF. CDR3 nucleotides: TGTGCCACCAGATCTCCGTCGGGGGACAGGGGTTCCAATGAGCAGTTCTTC. This chain links TRBV24-1 with TRBJ2-1; 10 bases are a match to TRBD1. The CDR3 runs to 17 residues. CDR1 and CDR2 (germline): KGHDR, SFDVKD. J was trimmed by 6 bases and V by 7 bases; bases with no gene match: 14.

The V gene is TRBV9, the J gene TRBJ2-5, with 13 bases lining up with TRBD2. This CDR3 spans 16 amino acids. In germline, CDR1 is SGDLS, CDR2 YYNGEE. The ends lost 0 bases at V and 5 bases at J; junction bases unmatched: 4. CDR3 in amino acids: CASSVGLAGGSETQYF. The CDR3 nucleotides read TGTGCCAGCAGCGTAGGACTAGCGGGGGGAAGTGAGACCCAGTACTTC.

The CDR3 coding sequence is TGTGCCAGCATCCCGCGCGGTGAGGCAAATCAGCCCCAGCATTTT. Encoded protein: CASIPRGEANQPQHF. The V gene is TRBV6-4, the J gene TRBJ1-5; the D is unclear. The CDR3 length is 15 residues. Germline CDR1 and CDR2: MRHNA and SNTAGT. V lost 7 bases and J lost 4, with 17 bases in between.

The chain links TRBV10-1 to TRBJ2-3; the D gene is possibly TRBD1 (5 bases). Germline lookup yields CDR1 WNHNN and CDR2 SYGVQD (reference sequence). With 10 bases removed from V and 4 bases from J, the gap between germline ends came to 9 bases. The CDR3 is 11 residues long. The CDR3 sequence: CATRQSDTQYF. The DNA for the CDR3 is TGCGCCACCCGACAGTCAGATACGCAGTATTTT.

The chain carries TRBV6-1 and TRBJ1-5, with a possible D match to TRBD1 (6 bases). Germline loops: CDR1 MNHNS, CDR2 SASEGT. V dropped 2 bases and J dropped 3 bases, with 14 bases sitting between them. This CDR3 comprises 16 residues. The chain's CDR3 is CASSETTGLPNQPQHF. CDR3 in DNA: TGTGCCAGCAGTGAAACAACAGGGCTTCCCAATCAGCCCCAGCATTTT.

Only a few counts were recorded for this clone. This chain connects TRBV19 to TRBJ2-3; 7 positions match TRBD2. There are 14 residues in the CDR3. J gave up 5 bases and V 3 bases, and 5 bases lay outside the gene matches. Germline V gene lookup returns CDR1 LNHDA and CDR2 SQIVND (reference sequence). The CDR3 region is CASSMSGERDTQYF. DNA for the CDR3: TGTGCCAGTAGTATGAGCGGGGAGAGAGATACGCAGTATTTT.

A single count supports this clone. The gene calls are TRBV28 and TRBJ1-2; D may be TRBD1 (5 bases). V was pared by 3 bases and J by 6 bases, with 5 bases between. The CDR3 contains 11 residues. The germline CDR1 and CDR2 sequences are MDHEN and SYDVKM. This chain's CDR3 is CASSLTDGYTF. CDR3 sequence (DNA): TGTGCCAGCAGTTTGACAGATGGCTACACCTTC.

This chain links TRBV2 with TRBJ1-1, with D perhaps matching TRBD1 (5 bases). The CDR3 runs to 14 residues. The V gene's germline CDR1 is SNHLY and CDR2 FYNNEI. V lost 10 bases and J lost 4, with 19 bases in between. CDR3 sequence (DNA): TGTGCCACAGAATCGGGGGGATCTGGCACTGAAGCTTTCTTT. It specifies CATESGGSGTEAFF.

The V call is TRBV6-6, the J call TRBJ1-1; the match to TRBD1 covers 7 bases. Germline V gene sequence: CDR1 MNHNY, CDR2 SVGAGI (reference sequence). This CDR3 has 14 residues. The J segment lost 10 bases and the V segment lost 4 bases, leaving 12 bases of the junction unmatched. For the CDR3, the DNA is TGTGCCAGCAGTTCCATTACCTCACAGGGGACAGCTTTCTTT. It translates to CASSSITSQGTAFF.

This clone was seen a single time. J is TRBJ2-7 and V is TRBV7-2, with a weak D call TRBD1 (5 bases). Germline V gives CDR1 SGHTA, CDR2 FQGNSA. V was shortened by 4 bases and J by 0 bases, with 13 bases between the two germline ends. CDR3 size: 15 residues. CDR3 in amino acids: CASSSGPGYSYEQYF. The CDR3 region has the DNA TGTGCCAGCAGCTCCGGGCCAGGGTACTCCTACGAGCAGTACTTC.